Here is one T cell receptor beta chain with its context. Its antigen is still unknown. Profiled with immunoSEQ multiplex PCR; TCRdb holds only in-frame clones, not every one. The data show approximately 12,000 clones, with 90% seen just once and roughly 2.5% held by the top ten. This sample is drawn from a study of chemoradiotherapy in HPV16-positive cancers. Samples were taken several times over chemoradiotherapy. Overall study results and limits: Non-HPV-specific T cells did not expand in tumors during treatment, whereas candidate HPV-specific clones and E7-related motifs did. Only a couple of HPV16-positive patients supplied the functional HPV-specificity definition.

The origin of this receptor is a human donor with HPV-associated anogenital cancer. Sample collection was performed from a patient who underwent chemoradiotherapy.

CDR3 in amino acids: CASSTGTSGGRVGTQYF. The DNA for the CDR3 is TGCGCCAGCAGCACCGGGACTAGCGGGGGGCGTGTAGGGACCCAGTACTTC. The gene calls are TRBV5-1 and TRBJ2-5; the match to TRBD2 covers 15 bases. V shed 4 bases and J 7 bases; nucleotides not matched to a gene: 11. Germline-derived CDR1 and CDR2 are SGHRS and YFSETQ. The CDR3 totals 17 residues.